Sequencing of this TCR beta chain was carried out in a study of blood T cell repertoires in COVID-19. Study at large: The United States, Italy and Spain supplied acute and convalescent COVID-19 samples. Nucleic acid was either cDNA or gDNA, and it came from T cells, B-cell-depleted T cells, or PBMCs.

V shed 1 base and J 4 bases; nucleotides not matched to a gene: 7. The CDR3 covers 17 residues. Per germline, CDR1 SEHNR and CDR2 FQNEAQ (reference sequence). As originally analysed: Reference gene primer amplification yielded estimated nucleated cell counts. The assay was immunoSEQ multiplex PCR, and TCRdb's table has in-frame clones only and misses some. Clone size and the V and J calls come from that table; the DNA yielded D and trimming. The table records about 77,000 clones, approximately 76% of them present only once. The clonotype originates from a man aged 70 or older with active or convalescent COVID-19. Sample: peripheral blood. The genes are TRBV7-9 and TRBJ1-1; 12 bases are a match to TRBD1. CDR3 residues: CASSLVGTGGEGTEAFF. CDR3 in DNA: TGTGCCAGCAGCTTAGTCGGGACAGGGGGCGAGGGCACTGAAGCTTTCTTT.